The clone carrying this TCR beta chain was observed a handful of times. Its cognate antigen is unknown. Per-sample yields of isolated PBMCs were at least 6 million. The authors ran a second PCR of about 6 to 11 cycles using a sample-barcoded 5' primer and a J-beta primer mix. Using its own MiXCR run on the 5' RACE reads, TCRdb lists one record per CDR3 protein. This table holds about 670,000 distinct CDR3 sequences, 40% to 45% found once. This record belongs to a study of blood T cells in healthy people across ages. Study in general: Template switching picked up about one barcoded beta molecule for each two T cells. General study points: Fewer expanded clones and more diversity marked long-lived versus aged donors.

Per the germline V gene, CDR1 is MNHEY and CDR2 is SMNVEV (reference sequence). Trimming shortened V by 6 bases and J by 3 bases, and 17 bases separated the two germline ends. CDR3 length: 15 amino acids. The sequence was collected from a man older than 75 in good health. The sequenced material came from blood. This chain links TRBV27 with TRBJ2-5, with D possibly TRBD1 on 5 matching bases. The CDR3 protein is CASRVDNHPKETQYF. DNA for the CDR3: TGTGCCAGCAGGGTGGACAACCACCCCAAAGAGACCCAGTACTTC.